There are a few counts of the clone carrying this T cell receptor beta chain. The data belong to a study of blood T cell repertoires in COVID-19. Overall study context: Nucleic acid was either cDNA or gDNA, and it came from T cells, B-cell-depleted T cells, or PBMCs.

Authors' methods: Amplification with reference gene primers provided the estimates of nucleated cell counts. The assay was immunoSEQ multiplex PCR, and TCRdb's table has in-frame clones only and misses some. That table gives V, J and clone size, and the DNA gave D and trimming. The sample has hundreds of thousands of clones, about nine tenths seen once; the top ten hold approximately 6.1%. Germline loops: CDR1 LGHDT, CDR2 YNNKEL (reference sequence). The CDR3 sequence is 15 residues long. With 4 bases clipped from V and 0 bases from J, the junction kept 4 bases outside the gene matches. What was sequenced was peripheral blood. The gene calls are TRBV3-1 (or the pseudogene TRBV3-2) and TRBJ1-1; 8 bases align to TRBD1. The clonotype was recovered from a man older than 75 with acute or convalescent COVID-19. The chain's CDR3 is CASSPPGQVNTEAFF. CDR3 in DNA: TGTGCCAGCAGCCCGCCGGGACAGGTGAACACTGAAGCTTTCTTT.